A selection of T cell receptor beta chains follows, all from one sample in a study of T cells in Graves' hyperthyroidism and ophthalmopathy. TCRdb processed the multiplex PCR reads anew with MiXCR; each CDR3 protein has one entry. The sample lists 550,000 to 600,000 distinct CDR3 sequences; around 42% were seen once. The source material was peripheral blood or thyroid tissue (not recorded which). These receptors all stem from an adult woman with Graves' disease, either hyperthyroidism or ophthalmopathy (not recorded which). Each CDR3 is given with its conserved first and last residue. A D gene is named only where the DNA matches it firmly. Not all rows give a size; the values are once, few, many and, for expanded clones, a class.

V	D	size	J	CDR3	DNA
TRBV25-1	TRBD1	-	TRBJ1-5	CTSLDRGNQPQHF	TGTACCAGCCTAGACAGGGGAAATCAGCCCCAGCATTTT
TRBV10-3	-	many	TRBJ1-2	CAISEWEVHGYTF	TGTGCCATCAGTGAGTGGGAGGTCCATGGCTACACCTTC
TRBV20-1	TRBD1	-	TRBJ1-2	CSASGQANYGYTF	TGCAGTGCTTCCGGACAGGCTAACTATGGCTACACCTTC
TRBV6-1	-	many	TRBJ1-2	CASSVAAGYGYTF	TGTGCCAGCAGTGTGGCCGCGGGCTATGGCTACACCTTC
TRBV2	-	many	TRBJ2-7	CASTGVYSYEQYF	TGTGCCAGCACAGGGGTTTACTCCTACGAGCAGTACTTC
TRBV5-1	-	-	TRBJ1-1	CASHHTVNTEAFF	TGCGCCAGCCACCACACCGTTAACACTGAAGCTTTCTTT
TRBV6-1	-	once	TRBJ2-7	CASSARDKIPYEQYF	TGTGCCAGCAGTGCAAGGGACAAAATCCCCTACGAGCAGTACTTC
TRBV7-9	-	-	TRBJ2-7	CASKQSTGYEQYF	TGTGCCAGCAAACAAAGTACGGGGTACGAGCAGTACTTC
TRBV9	-	many	TRBJ1-2	CASSGEGYTF	TGTGCCAGCAGCGGAGAGGGCTACACCTTC
TRBV6-6	TRBD1	many	TRBJ1-5	CASSGPRSQGDPFSNQPQHF	TGTGCCAGCAGCGGTCCTCGCTCCCAGGGGGATCCCTTTAGCAATCAGCCCCAGCATTTT
TRBV7-2	TRBD1	-	TRBJ1-5	CASSSRRGRQGNQPQHF	TGTGCCAGCAGCTCCCGAAGGGGAAGACAGGGGAATCAGCCCCAGCATTTT
TRBV5-1	-	many	TRBJ2-7	CASSLVRLGRESSYEQYF	TGCGCCAGCAGCTTGGTCCGGTTAGGCAGGGAAAGCTCCTACGAGCAGTACTTC
TRBV5-1	TRBD2	-	TRBJ2-5	CASSLWGREETQHF	TGCGCCAGCAGCTTGTGGGGGAGGGAAGAGACCCAGCACTTC
TRBV5-1	-	-	TRBJ2-7	CASSSSPDSRSYEQYF	TGCGCCAGCAGCAGCAGTCCTGACAGTCGATCCTACGAGCAGTACTTC
TRBV5-1	-	-	TRBJ2-5	CASTQTSGWQETQYF	TGCGCCAGCACCCAAACTTCAGGGTGGCAAGAGACCCAGTACTTC
TRBV14	-	-	TRBJ1-1	CASSQLRTGEAFF	TGTGCCAGCAGCCAACTTCGGACGGGTGAAGCTTTCTTT
TRBV6-1	-	many	TRBJ1-4	CASRSLDVEKLFF	TGTGCCAGCAGATCGTTGGACGTTGAAAAACTGTTTTTT
TRBV7-2	TRBD1	many	TRBJ1-2	CASSRRQGGYGYTF	TGTGCCAGCAGCCGCCGACAGGGTGGCTATGGCTACACCTTC
TRBV19	-	few	TRBJ1-2	CASSREVYGYTF	TGTGCCAGTAGTAGAGAAGTCTATGGCTACACCTTC
TRBV2	-	-	TRBJ1-5	CASSEGRSRALRETQHF	TGTGCCAGCAGTGAAGGGAGAAGTCGAGCCCTCCGGGAGACCCAGCATTTT
TRBV29-1	-	-	TRBJ2-2	CSVGGGAGHTGELFF	TGCAGCGTGGGTGGGGGGGCAGGGCACACCGGGGAGCTGTTTTTT
TRBV6-1	-	many	TRBJ1-2	CASSMEGYTF	TGTGCCAGCAGCATGGAAGGCTACACCTTC
TRBV11-2	-	many	TRBJ2-5	CASSLSRIETQYF	TGTGCCAGCAGCTTATCGCGGATCGAGACCCAGTACTTC
TRBV20-1	-	many	TRBJ1-5	CSAAGLAIDQPQHF	TGCAGTGCAGCAGGGCTCGCAATAGATCAGCCCCAGCATTTT
TRBV13	TRBD1	many	TRBJ1-4	CASTSGGTGASQLFF	TGTGCCAGCACCTCAGGTGGTACAGGGGCATCCCAACTGTTTTTT
TRBV2	TRBD1	many	TRBJ2-5	CASSVEDRGRDDF	TGTGCCAGTTCGGTAGAGGACAGGGGCCGTGATGACTTC
TRBV5-1	-	many	TRBJ2-5	CASSSGTVGETQYF	TGCGCCAGCAGCTCCGGGACGGTAGGAGAGACCCAGTACTTC
TRBV7-9	TRBD1	many	TRBJ1-1	CASSLSQGAAFF	TGTGCCAGCAGCTTGAGTCAGGGGGCGGCTTTCTTT
TRBV6-5	TRBD2	many	TRBJ2-7	CASSHERDPLYEQYF	TGTGCCAGCAGTCACGAGCGGGACCCCTTATACGAGCAGTACTTC
TRBV21-1	-	many	TRBJ2-2	CASSPAYRTGELFF	TGTGCCAGCAGCCCCGCATACCGCACCGGGGAGCTGTTTTTT
TRBV28	-	-	TRBJ1-2	CASSPLGQGVAYGYTF	TGTGCCAGCAGTCCCCTGGGGCAGGGAGTTGCCTATGGCTACACCTTC
TRBV9	-	once	TRBJ1-1	CASSGGSDTEAFF	TGTGCCAGCAGCGGCGGGTCGGACACTGAAGCTTTCTTT
TRBV29-1	-	-	TRBJ1-1	CSTRTGAMNTEAFF	TGCAGCACGAGGACGGGCGCTATGAACACTGAAGCTTTCTTT
TRBV4-2	-	-	TRBJ2-3	CASSQELGGGTDTQYF	TGTGCCAGCAGCCAAGAACTTGGAGGGGGCACAGATACGCAGTATTTT
TRBV11-2	-	many	TRBJ1-4	CASSPGWGLEEKLFF	TGTGCCAGCAGCCCGGGTTGGGGGTTGGAGGAAAAACTGTTTTTT
TRBV5-1	-	-	TRBJ1-1	CASSPSGQGIF	TGCGCCAGCAGCCCCTCGGGCCAGGGGATATTT
TRBV19	-	-	TRBJ2-5	CASKREGTAQETQYF	TGTGCCAGTAAAAGGGAAGGGACCGCGCAAGAGACCCAGTACTTC
TRBV7-9	-	many	TRBJ1-2	CASSLDQNYGYTF	TGTGCCAGCAGCTTAGACCAGAACTATGGCTACACCTTC
TRBV10-3	TRBD1	many	TRBJ1-1	CAIIRDTGGTEAFF	TGTGCCATCATTAGGGACACAGGGGGAACTGAAGCTTTCTTT
TRBV20-1	-	few	TRBJ2-3	CSAGRPSTDTQYF	TGCAGTGCGGGCAGACCTAGCACAGATACGCAGTATTTT
TRBV7-2	-	few	TRBJ1-4	CASSLGPEKLFF	TGTGCCAGCAGCCTTGGGCCTGAAAAACTGTTTTTT
TRBV28	-	few	TRBJ2-2	CASTEGMTGELFF	TGTGCCAGCACGGAGGGAATGACCGGGGAGCTGTTTTTT
TRBV7-2	TRBD2	-	TRBJ2-7	CASSLRDSGRAFYEQYF	TGTGCCAGCAGCCTCCGTGATAGCGGGAGGGCCTTTTACGAGCAGTACTTC
TRBV7-9	-	-	TRBJ1-1	CASSLAGVISEALF	TGTGCCAGCAGCTTAGCCGGGGTAATCTCTGAAGCTCTCTTT
TRBV10-3	-	few	TRBJ1-5	CAISERGMNQPQHF	TGTGCCATCAGTGAAAGGGGGATGAATCAGCCCCAGCATTTT
TRBV7-2	-	-	TRBJ1-4	CASSLAGDWEKLFF	TGTGCCAGCAGCTTAGCGGGGGATTGGGAAAAACTGTTTTTT
TRBV7-9	-	many	TRBJ2-7	CASSFLAGVGYEQYF	TGTGCCAGCAGCTTTTTGGCCGGGGTTGGATACGAGCAGTACTTC
TRBV7-8	TRBD1	-	TRBJ2-5	CASSSRQGQETQYF	TGTGCCAGCAGCAGTAGACAGGGACAAGAGACCCAGTACTTC
TRBV6-5	TRBD2	few	TRBJ2-2	CASRSGRAGELFF	TGTGCCAGCAGAAGCGGGAGGGCCGGGGAGCTGTTTTTT
TRBV19	-	many	TRBJ1-5	CASLPTLGGNQPQHF	TGTGCCAGCCTCCCGACTCTGGGTGGCAATCAGCCCCAGCATTTT
TRBV6-6	-	many	TRBJ2-7	CASRDPRRNSYEQYF	TGTGCCAGCAGGGACCCCCGACGGAACTCCTACGAGCAGTACTTC
TRBV7-9	TRBD1	few	TRBJ2-7	CASSLGGTGHYEQYF	TGTGCCAGCAGCTTAGGTGGGACAGGGCACTACGAGCAGTACTTC
TRBV7-2	-	many	TRBJ1-1	CASSFLREALEAFF	TGTGCCAGCAGCTTCCTCCGGGAGGCTCTTGAAGCTTTCTTT
TRBV11-2	-	-	TRBJ1-2	CASSPRTFKESGYTF	TGTGCCAGCAGCCCCCGTACTTTCAAGGAGAGTGGCTACACCTTC
TRBV7-7	-	few	TRBJ2-5	CASSLTAERQETQYF	TGTGCCAGCAGCTTAACAGCGGAGCGCCAAGAGACCCAGTACTTC
TRBV10-3	-	-	TRBJ2-6	CAISESLLEGLTF	TGTGCCATCAGTGAGTCGTTATTGGAGGGCCTGACTTTC
TRBV15	-	-	TRBJ1-2	CATSSLGYRRTGYGYTF	TGTGCCACCAGCAGCTTAGGGTATCGGAGGACGGGATATGGCTACACCTTC